This entry lists 30 T cell receptor beta chains sequenced from one sample in a study of blood T cell repertoires in COVID-19. Some clones are missing from TCRdb's copy, which holds only in-frame ones; the method was immunoSEQ multiplex PCR. The profile shows around 100,000 clones, roughly 80% of them singletons. The material sequenced was peripheral blood. The receptors stem from a man aged 55 to 70 with acute or convalescent COVID-19.

This chain links TRBV6-5 with TRBJ2-7; 7 bases line up with TRBD1. Germline CDR1 reads MNHEY; CDR2 reads SVGAGI. Losses at the gene ends were 7 bases for V and 4 bases for J; bases not matched to a gene: 10. This CDR3 is built from 14 residues. The CDR3 sequence: CASIPQGMIYEQYF. The CDR3 DNA sequence: TGTGCCAGCATCCCACAGGGGATGATTTACGAGCAGTACTTC.

The chain uses TRBV10-1 and TRBJ1-1; perhaps TRBD1 as D (6 bases). V shed 5 bases and J shed 4 bases, with 11 bases lying between them. The CDR3 consists of 13 residues. CDR1 is WNHNN and CDR2 is SYGVQD in the germline V gene (reference sequence). The CDR3 spells CASSKGVFTEAFF. In nucleotides, the CDR3 is TGCGCCAGCAGTAAGGGGGTTTTCACTGAAGCTTTCTTT.

This chain connects TRBV9 to TRBJ1-2; 7 bases fit TRBD1. The germline CDR1 and CDR2 sequences are SGDLS and YYNGEE. V shed 0 bases, J shed 3 bases, and the junction held 5 bases outside the gene matches. This CDR3 comprises 15 residues. CDR3 nucleotide sequence: TGTGCCAGCAGCGTAGACCCCGACAGGGACTATGGCTACACCTTC. The encoded protein is CASSVDPDRDYGYTF.

About this clone: In the same sample, other DNA sequences code for this CDR3. The V call is TRBV28, the J call TRBJ1-5; 8 bases map to TRBD1. This CDR3 comprises 14 residues. V lost 4 bases to trimming and J lost 5 bases; unmatched junction nucleotides: 4. Per germline, CDR1 MDHEN and CDR2 SYDVKM. DNA for the CDR3: TGTGCCAGCAGTTCAGGGGGCCAAGATCAGCCCCAGCATTTT. Translated: CASSSGGQDQPQHF.

This chain links TRBV5-1 with TRBJ1-6; 9 nucleotides match TRBD1. The germline gives CDR1 SGHRS, CDR2 YFSETQ. V was clipped by 7 bases and J by 9 bases; unmatched bases: 11. The CDR3 spans 15 residues. CDR3 amino acids: CASRREDRGTSPLHF. The CDR3 DNA follows: TGCGCCAGCCGCCGGGAGGACAGGGGAACTTCACCCCTCCACTTT.

V usage is TRBV10-3 and J usage is TRBJ2-5, with 7 bases aligning to TRBD1. Germline assignment: CDR1 ENHRY and CDR2 SYGVKD. The CDR3 runs to 13 residues. Trimming cost V 5 bases and J 1 base; bases outside gene matches: 1. CDR3: CAISRDSQETQYF. The CDR3 DNA follows: TGTGCCATCAGTAGGGACAGCCAAGAGACCCAGTACTTC.

This chain links TRBV19 with TRBJ2-3, with D possibly TRBD2 on 5 matching bases. This CDR3 comprises 16 residues. Between the trimmed V and J ends, which lost 1 base and 7 bases, there was a span of 18 bases. From germline, CDR1 is LNHDA and CDR2 SQIVND (reference sequence). The CDR3 here is CASSIVEAPSDYTQYF. The CDR3 region has the DNA TGTGCCAGTAGTATAGTGGAGGCTCCATCGGATTATACGCAGTATTTT.

The table lists this clone with a few counts. J is TRBJ1-3 and V is TRBV5-6; 7 bases align to TRBD1. CDR1 and CDR2 from the germline V gene are SGHDT and YYEEEE. CDR3 size: 15 residues. V dropped 5 bases and J dropped 2; count of bases not matched to a gene: 7. The CDR3 spells CASSGGQGAGNTIYF. The CDR3 DNA sequence: TGTGCCAGCAGTGGGGGCCAGGGGGCTGGAAACACCATATATTTT.

The chain is built from TRBV19 and TRBJ2-7; TRBD1 matches at 9 bases. With V trimmed by 3 bases and J by 4 bases, 4 bases remained unmatched. The germline gives CDR1 LNHDA, CDR2 SQIVND (reference sequence). The CDR3 length is 14 residues. The CDR3 here is CASSMRDRVYEQYF. The CDR3 DNA is TGTGCCAGTAGTATGCGGGACAGGGTGTACGAGCAGTACTTC.

This chain joins TRBV7-2 and TRBJ1-6; possibly TRBD1 for D (6 bases). Germline V CDR1 and CDR2: SGHTA, FQGNSA. Trimming removed 5 bases from V and 4 bases from J, with 15 bases in between. The CDR3 is made up of 16 amino acids. In DNA, the CDR3 is TGTGCCAGCAGCCCTACCTCTGGACAGTATAATTCACCCCTCCACTTT. This codes for CASSPTSGQYNSPLHF.

The V call is TRBV7-3, the J call TRBJ1-1; D unclear. Trimming removed 0 bases at V and 2 bases at J, with 10 bases between. The CDR3 is 15 residues long. From germline, CDR1 is SGHTA and CDR2 FQGTGA. The CDR3 DNA sequence: TGTGCCAGCAGCTTAACGCCTCAGAAAAACACTGAAGCTTTCTTT. Its protein product is CASSLTPQKNTEAFF.

This clone was recorded once. V and J are TRBV5-1 and TRBJ1-1; possible D gene TRBD1, 6 bases. Deletions cut 4 bases from V and 1 base from J, with 17 bases between. Germline CDR1 and CDR2: SGHRS and YFSETQ. There are 16 residues in the CDR3. The CDR3 protein is CASSPWTDLPNTEAFF. The DNA of the CDR3 is TGCGCCAGCAGCCCATGGACAGATCTACCGAACACTGAAGCTTTCTTT.

Only a few counts were recorded for this clone. The chain links TRBV29-1 to TRBJ1-4; the match to TRBD1 covers 8 bases. This CDR3 comprises 15 residues. CDR1 is SQVTM and CDR2 is ANQGSEA in the germline V gene. The trim removed 0 bases at V and 11 bases at J, leaving 11 bases unmatched. The chain's CDR3 is CSVEDSAGGKGKLFF. Written as DNA, the CDR3 is TGCAGCGTTGAAGATTCGGCAGGGGGCAAGGGGAAACTGTTTTTT.

A word on this clone: Other DNA sequences from this sample encode an identical CDR3 as well. The chain uses TRBV7-9 and TRBJ2-3; 11 bases are shared with TRBD2. CDR3 length: 15 amino acids. Germline V gene lookup returns CDR1 SEHNR and CDR2 FQNEAQ (reference sequence). V shed 1 base, J shed 3 bases, and the junction held 0 bases outside the gene matches. CDR3 DNA sequence: TGTGCCAGCAGCTTAGTAGCGGGAGGGACAGATACGCAGTATTTT. Its translation: CASSLVAGGTDTQYF.

V is TRBV28 and J is TRBJ2-3; D gene unclear. The germline V and J ends were trimmed by 3 bases and 1 base, with 11 bases remaining between them. The CDR3 contains 15 residues. In germline, CDR1 is MDHEN, CDR2 SYDVKM. The CDR3 DNA sequence: TGTGCCAGCAGTTTTACATCCGAGGGCACAGATACGCAGTATTTT. As protein: CASSFTSEGTDTQYF.

The chain couples TRBV6-5 to TRBJ1-1; tentatively, D is TRBD1 (5 bases). Germline CDR1 is MNHEY and CDR2 is SVGAGI. V was cut by 4 bases and J by 6 bases, with 12 bases left in between. This CDR3 is built from 13 residues. CDR3 in amino acids: CASSSFAGAEAFF. The DNA for the CDR3 is TGTGCCAGCAGTTCCTTCGCGGGGGCTGAAGCTTTCTTT.

This clone showed up just a few times. The CDR3 bases are TGTGCCAGCAGCCGTGACATCTTCCTGGGCTACACCTTC. Protein product: CASSRDIFLGYTF. V is TRBV7-9 and J is TRBJ1-2; D remains ambiguous. The V end lost 5 bases, the J end lost 8 bases, and 15 bases lay between the germline ends. CDR3 size: 13 residues. Looked up from germline, CDR1 is SEHNR and CDR2 is FQNEAQ (reference sequence).

The gene calls are TRBV4-2 and TRBJ1-4; the match to TRBD1 covers 7 bases. The CDR3 runs to 19 residues. Unmatched junction bases numbered 10, after V lost 0 bases and J lost 0 bases. In germline, CDR1 is LGHNA, CDR2 YNFKEQ. CDR3 residues: CASSQEVLYRGTTNEKLFF. CDR3 sequence (DNA): TGTGCCAGCAGCCAAGAGGTTCTTTACAGGGGTACAACTAATGAAAAACTGTTTTTT.

The chain is built from TRBV28 and TRBJ2-5; TRBD2 matches 8 bases. Trimming at V came to 6 bases and at J to 5 bases, leaving 8 bases not matched to a gene. CDR3 length: 14 residues. Germline values: CDR1 MDHEN, CDR2 SYDVKM. This CDR3 is CASRVVSGTETQYF. CDR3 nucleotides: TGTGCCAGCAGGGTAGTTAGCGGGACCGAGACCCAGTACTTC.

The chain combines TRBV19 with TRBJ2-5; maybe TRBD1 (6 bases). Germline V CDR1 and CDR2: LNHDA, SQIVND (reference sequence). CDR3 size: 17 residues. V lost 1 base and J lost 5, with 20 bases in between. In DNA form, the CDR3 reads TGTGCCAGTAGTATAGCCACTACAGGGTGGCGCGAGGAGACCCAGTACTTC. This gives the protein CASSIATTGWREETQYF.

The gene calls are TRBV7-8 and TRBJ1-1, with TRBD1 matching 8 bases. Unmatched junction bases numbered 9, after V lost 11 bases and J lost 4 bases. The CDR3 has 13 amino acids. The germline CDR1 and CDR2 sequences are SGHVS and FQNEAQ. The CDR3 region is CAGSRGQGTEAFF. DNA for the CDR3: TGTGCCGGCTCCAGGGGGCAGGGCACTGAAGCTTTCTTT.

The chain combines TRBV5-1 with TRBJ1-2; D unclear. The V gene lost 0 bases and the J gene lost 3 bases, with 6 bases spanning the gap. The CDR3 loop spans 13 amino acids. In germline, CDR1 is SGHRS, CDR2 YFSETQ. The CDR3 DNA is TGCGCCAGCAGCTTGGACACCTACTATGGCTACACCTTC. Protein product: CASSLDTYYGYTF.

V and J are TRBV6-1 and TRBJ1-2; unclear D gene. The CDR3 runs 16 residues. Germline V CDR1 and CDR2: MNHNS, SASEGT. The germline V and J ends were trimmed by 2 bases and 4 bases, with 17 bases remaining between them. CDR3: CASSELGRSAVYGYTF. The CDR3, as DNA: TGTGCCAGCAGTGAACTAGGTCGTTCGGCAGTCTATGGCTACACCTTC.

The CDR3 is CASGTGQGRVDEQFF. The CDR3, as DNA: TGTGCCAGCGGGACTGGGCAGGGAAGGGTCGATGAGCAGTTCTTC. The V gene is TRBV7-9, the J gene TRBJ2-1, with D possibly matching TRBD2 (6 bases). The CDR3 totals 15 residues. CDR1 and CDR2 from the germline V gene are SEHNR and FQNEAQ (reference sequence). Trimming pared 8 bases from V and 8 bases from J, leaving 22 bases between.

V and J are TRBV6-5 and TRBJ2-3; perhaps TRBD1 as D (5 bases). Between the trimmed V and J ends, which lost 7 bases and 2 bases, there was a span of 10 bases. The CDR3 length is 13 residues. Germline V CDR1 and CDR2: MNHEY, SVGAGI. As DNA, the CDR3 is TGTGCCAGCAACATAGGGGCCACAGATACGCAGTATTTT. Its translation: CASNIGATDTQYF.

The chain carries TRBV29-1 and TRBJ1-2; D not certain. Trimming cost V 3 bases and J 0 bases, with 11 bases left between them. The germline CDR1 and CDR2 sequences are SQVTM and ANQGSEA. This CDR3 is 14 amino acids long. CDR3 residues: CSVEPGSTNYGYTF. CDR3 sequence (DNA): TGCAGCGTTGAGCCGGGTTCGACTAACTATGGCTACACCTTC. The whole variable domain, filled in from reference TRBV29-1 and TRBJ1-2, reads SAVISQKPSRDICQRGTSLTIQCQVDSQVTMMFWYRQQPGQSLTLIATANQGSEATYESGFVIDKFPISRPNLTFSTLTVSNMSPEDSSIYLCSVEPGSTNYGYTFGSGTRLTVV.

The V call is TRBV7-2, the J call TRBJ1-2; no clear D gene. Germline V gene lookup returns CDR1 SGHTA and CDR2 FQGNSA. The CDR3 has 15 residues. Trimming removed 1 base at V and 3 bases at J, with 12 bases between. CDR3 residues: CASSLDLRRDYGYTF. The CDR3 DNA reads TGTGCCAGCAGCTTAGATCTCCGACGGGACTATGGCTACACCTTC.

This CDR3 reads CASSYGGVNTEAFF. The CDR3 coding sequence is TGTGCCAGCAGTTATGGGGGCGTGAACACTGAAGCTTTCTTT. This chain joins TRBV27 and TRBJ1-1; TRBD1 might be the D (6 bases). The V and J ends lost 4 bases and 0 bases respectively, with 9 bases between them. Germline V CDR1 and CDR2: MNHEY, SMNVEV (reference sequence). The CDR3 runs to 14 residues.

In its sample, this clone was seen a few times. V and J are TRBV5-5 and TRBJ1-1; 8 bases fit TRBD1. Losses at the gene ends were 4 bases for V and 3 bases for J; bases not matched to a gene: 8. Per the germline V gene, CDR1 is SGHKS and CDR2 is YYEKEE (reference sequence). CDR3 length: 15 amino acids. CDR3 sequence: CASSPIRGLDTEAFF. The CDR3 DNA reads TGTGCCAGCAGCCCCATCAGGGGGCTCGACACTGAAGCTTTCTTT.

V and J are TRBV5-1 and TRBJ2-1; 7 bases are shared with TRBD1. Germline V gives CDR1 SGHRS, CDR2 YFSETQ. This CDR3 region has 16 residues. V trimming: 0 bases; J trimming: 6 bases; junction bases outside the gene matches: 9. CDR3 coding DNA: TGCGCCAGCAGCTTGGCCGCTAGGGCAGGGGGCAATGAGCAGTTCTTC. It encodes CASSLAARAGGNEQFF.